The next 6 T cell receptor beta chains were all read from a single sample in a study of blood T cell repertoires in COVID-19. Produced via immunoSEQ multiplex PCR; TCRdb's table is partial and in-frame only. This table holds about 200,000 clones, about 88% found once. The source material was peripheral blood. All receptors derive from a woman aged 45-65 years with COVID-19, enrolled during active disease.

The rearrangement uses TRBV11-2 and TRBJ1-3, with D possibly matching TRBD1 (6 bases). The germline CDR1 and CDR2 sequences are SGHAT and FQNNGV. Trimming removed 1 base from V and 7 bases from J, with 11 bases in between. The CDR3 consists of 14 residues. The CDR3 sequence: CASSLGYRVNTIYF. CDR3 in DNA: TGTGCCAGCAGCTTAGGGTACAGGGTCAACACCATATATTTT.

The V gene is TRBV11-3, the J gene TRBJ2-7; 10 positions agree with TRBD1. V was pared by 5 bases and J by 4 bases, with 11 bases of the junction left unmatched. This CDR3 is 16 amino acids long. Germline V lookup: CDR1 SGHNT, CDR2 YENEEA. The CDR3 DNA reads as TGTGCCAGCAGCCGAGGAGTAACGGACAGGGGGTACGAGCAGTACTTC. Translated, it gives CASSRGVTDRGYEQYF. Complete variable domain (other parts from reference TRBV11-3 and TRBJ2-7): EAGVVQSPRYKIIEKKQPVAFWCNPISGHNTLYWYLQNLGQGPELLIRYENEEAVDDSQLPKDRFSAERLKGVDSTLKIQPAELGDSAVYLCASSRGVTDRGYEQYFGPGTRLTVT.

The CDR3 nucleotides read TGCAGCGTTGGGCAGGTGAACACTGAAGCTTTCTTT. This encodes CSVGQVNTEAFF. V usage is TRBV29-1 and J usage is TRBJ1-1, with D unresolved. The CDR3 length is 12 residues. V gave up 4 bases and J gave up 0 bases, with 6 bases separating them. CDR1 SQVTM and CDR2 ANQGSEA come from the germline V gene.

This sequence joins TRBV10-1 and TRBJ2-4; a weak D match, TRBD2 (5 bases). CDR3 length: 14 residues. V gave up 2 bases and J gave up 8 bases, with 13 bases separating them. Per germline, CDR1 WNHNN and CDR2 SYGVQD (reference sequence). CDR3 DNA sequence: TGCGCCAGCAGTGAGGTTGGGAAGAGGGACATTCAGTACTTC. As protein: CASSEVGKRDIQYF.

This clone showed up just once. The rearrangement links TRBV7-9 to TRBJ1-3; 7 bases fit TRBD1. V gave up 1 base and J gave up 7 bases; unmatched junction bases: 4. CDR1 is SEHNR and CDR2 is FQNEAQ in the germline V gene (reference sequence). This CDR3 contains 14 residues. In DNA, the CDR3 is TGTGCCAGCAGCTTAGAAGGGGGCGCGAACACCATATATTTT. Translating gives CASSLEGGANTIYF.

The V and J genes are TRBV30 and TRBJ1-1; possibly TRBD1 for D (5 bases). V lost 0 bases to trimming and J lost 3 bases, with 17 bases between them. Germline assignment: CDR1 GTSNPN and CDR2 SVGIG (reference sequence). This CDR3 contains 16 residues. Here the CDR3 reads CAWSVNTPGLDTEAFF. CDR3 nucleotide sequence: TGTGCCTGGAGTGTAAACACCCCAGGGCTGGACACTGAAGCTTTCTTT.